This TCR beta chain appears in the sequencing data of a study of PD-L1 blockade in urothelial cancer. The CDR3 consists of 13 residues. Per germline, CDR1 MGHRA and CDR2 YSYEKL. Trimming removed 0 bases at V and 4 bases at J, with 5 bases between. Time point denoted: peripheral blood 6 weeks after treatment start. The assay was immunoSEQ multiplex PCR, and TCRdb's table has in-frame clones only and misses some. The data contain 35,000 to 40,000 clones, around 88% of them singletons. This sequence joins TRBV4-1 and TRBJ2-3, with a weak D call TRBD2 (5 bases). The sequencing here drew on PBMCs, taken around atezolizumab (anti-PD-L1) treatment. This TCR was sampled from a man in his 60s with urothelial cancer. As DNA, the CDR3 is TGCGCCAGCAGCCAAGAGAGGGCAGATACGCAGTATTTT. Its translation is CASSQERADTQYF.